The clone carrying this T cell receptor beta chain was counted a few times. It was with a sample-barcoded 5' primer and a J-beta primer mix that a second PCR of roughly 7 to 11 cycles was run. MiXCR was run by TCRdb on the 5' RACE reads, yielding one entry per CDR3 protein. The data hold around 1.5 million distinct CDR3 sequences, with 42% observed a single time. The CDR3 totals 14 residues. Germline-derived CDR1 and CDR2 are ENHRY and SYGVKD. Trimming took 3 bases from V and 5 from J; bases not matched to a gene: 5. These data belong to a study of blood T cells in healthy people across ages. Overall study: The capture of about one barcoded beta molecule per two T cells was achieved by template switching.

The V gene is TRBV10-3, the J gene TRBJ2-7; 9 nucleotides line up with TRBD2. Sequencing was carried out using blood. The TCR sequence derives from a woman younger than 30 in good health. The CDR3 loop reads CAISDGGGANEQYF. CDR3 sequence (DNA): TGTGCCATCAGTGATGGCGGGGGGGCCAACGAGCAGTACTTC.